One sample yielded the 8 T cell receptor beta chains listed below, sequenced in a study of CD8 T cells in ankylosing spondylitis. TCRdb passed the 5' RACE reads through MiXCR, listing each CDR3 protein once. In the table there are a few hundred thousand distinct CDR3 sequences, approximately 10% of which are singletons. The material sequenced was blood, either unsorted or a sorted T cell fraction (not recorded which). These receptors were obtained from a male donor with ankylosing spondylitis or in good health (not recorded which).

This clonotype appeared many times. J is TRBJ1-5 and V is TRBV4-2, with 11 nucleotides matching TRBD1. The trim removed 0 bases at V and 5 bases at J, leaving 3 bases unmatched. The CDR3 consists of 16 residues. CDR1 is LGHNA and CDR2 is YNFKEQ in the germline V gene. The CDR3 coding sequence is TGTGCCAGCAGCCAAGATGCGGACAGGGGGCATCAGCCCCAGCATTTT. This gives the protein CASSQDADRGHQPQHF.

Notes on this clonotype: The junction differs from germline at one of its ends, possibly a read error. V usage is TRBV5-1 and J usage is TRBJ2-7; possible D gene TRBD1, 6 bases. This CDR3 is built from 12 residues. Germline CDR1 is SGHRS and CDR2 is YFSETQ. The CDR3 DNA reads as TGCACCAGCAGCGAGGGGGCCTACGAGCAGTACTTC. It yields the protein CTSSEGAYEQYF.

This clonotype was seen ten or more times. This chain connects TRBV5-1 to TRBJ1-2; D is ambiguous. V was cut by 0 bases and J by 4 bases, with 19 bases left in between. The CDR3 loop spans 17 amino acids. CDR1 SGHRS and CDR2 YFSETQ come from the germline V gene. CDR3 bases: TGCGCCAGCAGCTTGGCGGGCCCACAGAGCCCCGGCTATGGCTACACCTTC. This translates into CASSLAGPQSPGYGYTF.

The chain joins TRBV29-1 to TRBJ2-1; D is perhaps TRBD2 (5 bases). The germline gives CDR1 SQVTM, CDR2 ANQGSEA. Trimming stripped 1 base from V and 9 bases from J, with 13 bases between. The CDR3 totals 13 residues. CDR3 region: CSVEGGPRGEQFF. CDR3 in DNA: TGCAGCGTTGAAGGGGGTCCTCGGGGTGAGCAGTTCTTC.

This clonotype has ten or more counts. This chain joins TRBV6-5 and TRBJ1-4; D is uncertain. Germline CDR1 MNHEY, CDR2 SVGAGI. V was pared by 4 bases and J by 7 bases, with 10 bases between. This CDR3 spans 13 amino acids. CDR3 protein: CASSWGVSEKLFF. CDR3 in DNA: TGTGCCAGCAGTTGGGGTGTGAGTGAAAAACTGTTTTTT.

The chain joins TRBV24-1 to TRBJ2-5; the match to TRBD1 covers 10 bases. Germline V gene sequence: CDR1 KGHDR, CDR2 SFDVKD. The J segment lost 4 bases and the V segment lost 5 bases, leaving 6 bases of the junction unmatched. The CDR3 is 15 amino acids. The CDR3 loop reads CATSGLTGGGETQYF. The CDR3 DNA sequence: TGTGCCACCAGTGGTCTGACAGGGGGCGGAGAGACCCAGTACTTC.

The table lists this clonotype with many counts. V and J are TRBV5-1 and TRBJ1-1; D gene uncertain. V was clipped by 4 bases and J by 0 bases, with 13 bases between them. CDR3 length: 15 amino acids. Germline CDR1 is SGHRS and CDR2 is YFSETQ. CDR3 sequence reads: CASSPHSRMNTEAFF. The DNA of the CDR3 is TGCGCCAGCAGCCCACACAGCCGGATGAACACTGAAGCTTTCTTT.

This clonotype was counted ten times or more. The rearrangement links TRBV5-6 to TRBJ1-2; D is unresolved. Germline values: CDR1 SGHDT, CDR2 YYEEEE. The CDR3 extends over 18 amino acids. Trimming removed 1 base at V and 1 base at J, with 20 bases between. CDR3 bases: TGTGCCAGCAGCTTGTGGGAGACCGACACTATCCTTAACTATGGCTACACCTTC. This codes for CASSLWETDTILNYGYTF.